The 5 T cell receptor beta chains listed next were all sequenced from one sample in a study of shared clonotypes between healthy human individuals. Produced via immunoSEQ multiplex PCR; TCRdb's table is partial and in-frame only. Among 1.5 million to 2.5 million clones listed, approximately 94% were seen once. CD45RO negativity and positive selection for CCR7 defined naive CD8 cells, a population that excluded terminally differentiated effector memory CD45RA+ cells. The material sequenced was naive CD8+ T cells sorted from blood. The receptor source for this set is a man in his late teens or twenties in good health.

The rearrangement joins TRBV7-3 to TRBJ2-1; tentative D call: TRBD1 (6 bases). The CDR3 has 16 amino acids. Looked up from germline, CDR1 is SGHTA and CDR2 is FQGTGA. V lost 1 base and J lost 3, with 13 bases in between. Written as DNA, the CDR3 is TGTGCCAGCAGCTTAAGGGGCACAGGGTTCTACAATGAGCAGTTCTTC. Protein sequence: CASSLRGTGFYNEQFF. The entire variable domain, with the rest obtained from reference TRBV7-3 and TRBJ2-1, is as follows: GAGVSQTPSNKVTEKGKYVELRCDPISGHTALYWYRQSLGQGPEFLIYFQGTGAADDSGLPNDRFFAVRPEGSVSTLKIQRTERGDSAVYLCASSLRGTGFYNEQFFGPGTRLTVL.

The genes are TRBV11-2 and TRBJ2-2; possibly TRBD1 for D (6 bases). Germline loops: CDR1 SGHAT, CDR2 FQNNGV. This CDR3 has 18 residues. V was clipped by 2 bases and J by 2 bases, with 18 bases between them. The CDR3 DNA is TGTGCCAGCAGCTTATACAGGGAAAGCCTTGGCAACACCGGGGAGCTGTTTTTT. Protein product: CASSLYRESLGNTGELFF. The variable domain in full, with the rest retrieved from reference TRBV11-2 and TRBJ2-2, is EAGVAQSPRYKIIEKRQSVAFWCNPISGHATLYWYQQILGQGPKLLIQFQNNGVVDDSQLPKDRFSAERLKGVDSTLKIQPAKLEDSAVYLCASSLYRESLGNTGELFFGEGSRLTVL.

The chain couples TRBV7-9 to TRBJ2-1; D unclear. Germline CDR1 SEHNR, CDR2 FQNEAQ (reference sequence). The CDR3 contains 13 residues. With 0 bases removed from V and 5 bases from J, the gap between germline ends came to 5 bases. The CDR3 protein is CASSLADNNEQFF. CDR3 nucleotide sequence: TGTGCCAGCAGCTTAGCGGATAACAATGAGCAGTTCTTC.

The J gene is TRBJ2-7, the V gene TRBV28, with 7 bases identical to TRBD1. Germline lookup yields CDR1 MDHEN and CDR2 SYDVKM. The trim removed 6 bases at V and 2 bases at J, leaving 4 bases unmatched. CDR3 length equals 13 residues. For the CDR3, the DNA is TGTGCCAGCAGACCGACAGGGCCCTACGAGCAGTACTTC. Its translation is CASRPTGPYEQYF. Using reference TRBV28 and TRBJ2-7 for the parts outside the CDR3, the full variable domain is DVKVTQSSRYLVKRTGEKVFLECVQDMDHENMFWYRQDPGLGLRLIYFSYDVKMKEKGDIPEGYSVSREKKERFSLILESASTNQTSMYLCASRPTGPYEQYFGPGTRLTVT.

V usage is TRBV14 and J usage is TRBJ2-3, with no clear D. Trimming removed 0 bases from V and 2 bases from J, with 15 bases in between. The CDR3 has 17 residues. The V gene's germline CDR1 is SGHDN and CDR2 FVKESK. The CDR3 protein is CASSQDLGGAYTDTQYF. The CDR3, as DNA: TGTGCCAGCAGCCAAGATCTTGGTGGAGCCTACACAGATACGCAGTATTTT. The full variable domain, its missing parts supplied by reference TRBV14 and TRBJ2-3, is EAGVTQFPSHSVIEKGQTVTLRCDPISGHDNLYWYRRVMGKEIKFLLHFVKESKQDESGMPNNRFLAERTGGTYSTLKVQPAELEDSGVYFCASSQDLGGAYTDTQYFGPGTRLTVL.